The 22 T cell receptor beta chains below were found in one sample sequenced in a study of blood T cell repertoires in COVID-19 (dated by TCRdb to about 2020). The library was produced with the immunoSEQ multiplex PCR assay. TCRdb took this table from immuneACCESS and kept in-frame rearrangements with V and J called. Such tables lack part of the clones; where checked against another copy, unresolved V genes explain under half of the gap, and the rest is unexplained. Recorded for this sample are approximately 180,000 clones; around three quarters of them occurred a single time. Approximately 16% of the sample is held by the ten biggest clonotypes. The material sequenced was PBMCs or T cells enriched from blood (not recorded which). These receptor sequences come from a woman aged 50 to 60 with acute COVID-19.

This clone was counted many times. The chain employs TRBV4-1 and TRBJ1-6; TRBD1 aligns across 7 bases. The CDR3 is 16 residues long. The ends lost 0 bases at V and 7 bases at J; junction bases unmatched: 6. CDR1 MGHRA and CDR2 YSYEKL come from the germline V gene. The CDR3 coding sequence is TGCGCCAGCAGCCAAGATCCGGGACAGCCAAATTCACCCCTCCACTTT. This gives the protein CASSQDPGQPNSPLHF.

The chain combines TRBV6-6 with TRBJ1-2; the D is unclear. This CDR3 is built from 16 residues. The ends were cut back, 8 bases at V and 0 bases at J, with 19 bases in the middle. CDR1 and CDR2 from the germline V gene are MNHNY and SVGAGI (reference sequence). The CDR3 sequence is CASFSAVHNPNYGYTF. The CDR3, as DNA: TGTGCCAGCTTCAGCGCGGTACACAATCCTAACTATGGCTACACCTTC.

The rearrangement joins TRBV1 to TRBJ1-2; TRBD1, the D gene given by the table, was not confirmed from the DNA. TRBV1 is an annotated pseudogene. The CDR3 is 16 residues long. CDR3 nucleotides: TGCACCAGCAGCCGAACCCCGGGACAAAAAAACTATGGCTACACCTTC. It encodes CTSSRTPGQKNYGYTF.

As for this clone: A read error may be the cause here, since a much bigger clone is one base away. This chain uses TRBV9 with TRBJ1-1; unclear D gene. The CDR3 totals 13 residues. Germline values: CDR1 SGDLS, CDR2 YYNGEE. V was pared by 2 bases and J by 1 base, with 6 bases between. The chain's CDR3 is CASSVRGNTEAFF. CDR3 coding DNA: TGTGCCAGCAGCGTTCGGGGGAACACTGAAGCTTTCTTT.

The chain combines TRBV6-5 with TRBJ2-1; a possible D gene is TRBD2 (7 bases). The V gene's germline CDR1 is MNHEY and CDR2 SVGAGI. This CDR3 comprises 14 residues. V shed 7 bases and J shed 1 base, with 11 bases lying between them. The DNA of the CDR3 is TGTGCCAGCATAGAGGGGGGGTCCTACAATGAGCAGTTCTTC. It specifies CASIEGGSYNEQFF.

This chain uses TRBV10-1 with TRBJ1-3; D is perhaps TRBD1 (5 bases). Germline lookup yields CDR1 WNHNN and CDR2 SYGVQD (reference sequence). The length of the CDR3 is 17 residues. Trimming left V 3 bases short and J 0 bases short, with 15 bases between. The CDR3 DNA reads TGCGCCAGCAGTGATTCGGACAAAATTTTCTCTGGAAACACCATATATTTT. Encoded protein: CASSDSDKIFSGNTIYF.

The V and J genes are TRBV2 and TRBJ1-2; a possible D gene is TRBD1 (6 bases). The germline V and J ends were trimmed by 5 bases and 0 bases, with 13 bases remaining between them. This CDR3 is 15 amino acids long. Germline loops: CDR1 SNHLY, CDR2 FYNNEI. DNA for the CDR3: TGTGCCAGCAGTAAATACAGGGAACCTAACTATGGCTACACCTTC. Translation: CASSKYREPNYGYTF.

This clone was recorded a few times. The chain combines TRBV18 with TRBJ1-6; a weak D match, TRBD1 (5 bases). The CDR3 runs 13 residues. Between the trimmed V and J ends, which lost 2 bases and 8 bases, there was a span of 7 bases. Germline V gives CDR1 KGHSH, CDR2 LQKENI. The DNA for the CDR3 is TGTGCCAGCTCACCATCCAGGGATTCACCCCTCCACTTT. Its protein is CASSPSRDSPLHF.

This chain links TRBV7-2 with TRBJ1-2; tentative D call: TRBD1 (6 bases). Germline V lookup: CDR1 SGHTA, CDR2 FQGNSA. The CDR3 has 13 residues. Trimming took off 10 bases at V and 4 bases at J, with 16 bases between the two ends. CDR3 amino acids: CATPGGSRYGYTF. Here the CDR3 DNA reads TGTGCCACACCGGGGGGCTCTCGCTATGGCTACACCTTC.

The chain uses TRBV28 and TRBJ1-1; 7 nucleotides align to TRBD1. Germline V gives CDR1 MDHEN, CDR2 SYDVKM. This CDR3 comprises 15 residues. Trimming took 1 base from V and 10 from J; bases not matched to a gene: 12. The CDR3 protein is CASSLSGSTGAGAFF. CDR3 in DNA: TGTGCCAGCAGTTTATCGGGAAGCACAGGGGCGGGAGCTTTCTTT.

The gene calls are TRBV7-6 and TRBJ1-3; 9 nucleotides align to TRBD1. Germline lookup yields CDR1 SGHVS and CDR2 FNYEAQ. The CDR3 runs to 16 residues. Trimming took 1 base from V and 4 from J; bases not matched to a gene: 5. The CDR3 loop is CASSLGQGGIGNTIYF. CDR3 in DNA: TGTGCCAGCAGCTTAGGACAGGGGGGGATCGGAAACACCATATATTTT.

J is TRBJ2-3 and V is TRBV27; a possible D gene is TRBD2 (5 bases). The CDR3 runs to 16 residues. The ends were cut back, 0 bases at V and 4 bases at J, with 14 bases in the middle. Looked up from germline, CDR1 is MNHEY and CDR2 is SMNVEV (reference sequence). CDR3 coding DNA: TGTGCCAGCAGTTTATCCGCAAGGAGGCAGGCAGATACGCAGTATTTT. As protein: CASSLSARRQADTQYF.

J is TRBJ2-1 and V is TRBV4-1; D is perhaps TRBD2 (6 bases). Looked up from germline, CDR1 is MGHRA and CDR2 is YSYEKL. This CDR3 spans 12 amino acids. V was trimmed by 2 bases and J by 9 bases, leaving 8 bases between them. In nucleotides, the CDR3 is TGCGCCAGCAGCCAAATAGCGGCTGAGCAGTTCTTC. Its translation is CASSQIAAEQFF.

This clone occurred a few times. The chain has TRBV6-5 and TRBJ2-6; maybe TRBD1 (6 bases). The V and J ends lost 5 bases and 5 bases respectively, with 10 bases between them. From germline, CDR1 is MNHEY and CDR2 SVGAGI. The CDR3 length is 14 residues. The CDR3 DNA is TGTGCCAGCAGTCAGGGGATTAGGGCCAACGTCCTGACTTTC. This sequence encodes CASSQGIRANVLTF.

This clone was recorded a few times. This rearrangement joins TRBV11-3 to TRBJ2-2, with TRBD1 matching 9 bases. This CDR3 contains 17 residues. Germline assignment: CDR1 SGHNT and CDR2 YENEEA. The junction had 4 bases not matched to a gene; V was cut back by 1 base and J by 1 base. The CDR3 loop reads CASSLADRGENTGELFF. CDR3 coding DNA: TGTGCCAGCAGCTTAGCGGACAGGGGCGAGAACACCGGGGAGCTGTTTTTT.

The chain combines TRBV2 with TRBJ1-5; maybe TRBD1 (5 bases). The CDR3 is 14 amino acids. Germline CDR1 and CDR2: SNHLY and FYNNEI. The V and J ends lost 6 bases and 9 bases respectively, with 18 bases between them. CDR3 DNA sequence: TGTGCCAGCAGCGGCGGGACGGCGCGGGGGCCCCAGCATTTT. This sequence encodes CASSGGTARGPQHF.

This clone was seen more than once but under ten times. The V call is TRBV7-6, the J call TRBJ1-3; no firm D call. V lost 1 base and J 8 bases, leaving 21 bases between the germline ends. The germline gives CDR1 SGHVS, CDR2 FNYEAQ. This CDR3 has 17 residues. The DNA for the CDR3 is TGTGCCAGCAGCTTAGAAGGGCGCGGGGTAAAGGGTGACACCATATATTTT. This gives the protein CASSLEGRGVKGDTIYF. Looking up the rest from reference TRBV7-6 and TRBJ1-3 gives the full variable domain: GAGVSQSPRYKVTKRGQDVALRCDPISGHVSLYWYRQALGQGPEFLTYFNYEAQQDKSGLPNDRFSAERPEGSISTLTIQRTEQRDSAMYRCASSLEGRGVKGDTIYFGEGSWLTVV.

The V and J genes are TRBV7-7 and TRBJ2-1; 9 bases map to TRBD1. CDR3 length: 15 residues. Germline loops: CDR1 SSHAT, CDR2 FNYEAQ (reference sequence). The CDR3 here is CASGAGTGPYNEQFF. In DNA form, the CDR3 reads TGTGCTAGCGGAGCCGGGACAGGGCCCTACAATGAGCAGTTCTTC.

This clone was picked up a small number of times. The chain carries TRBV6-5 and TRBJ1-5; 7 bases map to TRBD1. CDR3 length: 16 amino acids. Per the germline V gene, CDR1 is MNHEY and CDR2 is SVGAGI. The V segment lost 0 bases and the J segment 2 bases; nucleotides outside the gene matches: 4. CDR3 amino acids: CASSYSSRGGNQPQHF. In DNA, the CDR3 is TGTGCCAGCAGTTACTCATCCAGGGGGGGCAATCAGCCCCAGCATTTT.

J is TRBJ2-1 and V is TRBV6-6; 12 nucleotides agree with TRBD1. The V gene's germline CDR1 is MNHNY and CDR2 SVGAGI (reference sequence). V gave up 5 bases and J gave up 7 bases; unmatched junction bases: 6. This CDR3 contains 15 residues. The CDR3 bases are TGTGCCAGCAGTGCCGGGACAGGGGGCTTGAATGAGCAGTTCTTC. Its translation: CASSAGTGGLNEQFF.

This chain connects TRBV28 to TRBJ2-3; D is ambiguous. Germline V gene data show CDR1 as MDHEN and CDR2 as SYDVKM. V lost 6 bases and J lost 2, with 3 bases in between. CDR3 length: 11 residues. CDR3 protein: CASSYTDTQYF. The CDR3 DNA is TGTGCCAGCAGCTACACAGATACGCAGTATTTT.

The chain recombines TRBV27 with TRBJ1-2, with 7 bases that match TRBD1. The V gene's germline CDR1 is MNHEY and CDR2 SMNVEV (reference sequence). The CDR3 extends over 14 amino acids. Trimming at V came to 6 bases and at J to 11 bases, leaving 15 bases not matched to a gene. CDR3 loop: CASSLTGLISLYTF. DNA for the CDR3: TGTGCCAGCAGCTTGACAGGGCTTATAAGTTTGTACACCTTC.